The rows below give T cell receptor beta chains drawn from one sample of a study of blood T cell repertoires in COVID-19. Sequencing was performed with immunoSEQ multiplex PCR; in TCRdb, only in-frame clones are kept and a portion is missing. Of fewer than 350,000 clones in the sample, approximately 90% were seen once. Sequencing was performed on PBMCs or T cells enriched from blood (not recorded which). The receptors stem from a man aged 40-55 years who had been exposed to COVID-19. CDR3s include the opening cysteine and the closing phenylalanine or tryptophan. The order of the fields is V gene, D gene, J gene, clone size, CDR3 protein, CDR3 DNA. The D gene is left open where the match is weak. Part of the rows lack a size; the others show once, few, many or a class for expanded clones.

>TRBV3-1/TRBV3-2|TRBD2|TRBJ2-6|once
CASSRGLAGGGSSGANVLTF
TGTGCCAGCAGCCGAGGACTAGCGGGAGGGGGGAGCTCTGGGGCCAACGTCCTGACTTTC
>TRBV6-1|-|TRBJ1-2|-
CASSEYRPENSYGYTF
TGTGCCAGCAGTGAATATCGTCCCGAAAACTCCTATGGCTACACCTTC
>TRBV6-1|-|TRBJ2-1|-
CASSDYSRGSHYNEQFF
TGTGCCAGCAGTGACTACTCCCGGGGGTCTCATTACAATGAGCAGTTCTTC
>TRBV7-9|-|TRBJ1-2|-
CASSFLGAEGGYTF
TGTGCCAGCAGCTTTCTGGGGGCTGAGGGCGGCTACACCTTC
>TRBV6-5|TRBD1|TRBJ2-1|-
CASSSGQGGEQFF
TGTGCCAGCAGTTCGGGACAGGGTGGTGAGCAGTTCTTC
>TRBV29-1|-|TRBJ1-5|-
CSVEYRVENQPQHF
TGCAGCGTTGAGTACAGGGTAGAGAATCAGCCCCAGCATTTT
>TRBV2|TRBD2|TRBJ2-3|-
CARGGIAGMVTDTQYF
TGTGCCAGGGGCGGGATAGCGGGGATGGTCACAGATACGCAGTATTTT
>TRBV19|TRBD1|TRBJ2-1|-
CASTRGQGSEGEQFF
TGTGCCAGTACCCGGGGACAGGGTAGTGAAGGTGAGCAGTTCTTC
>TRBV19|-|TRBJ2-1|-
CASSRVTTVNEQFF
TGTGCCAGTAGTCGGGTAACGACAGTAAATGAGCAGTTCTTC
>TRBV7-2|-|TRBJ1-3|once
CASSFRGTGNTIYF
TGTGCCAGCAGCTTCCGGGGGACTGGAAACACCATATATTTT
>TRBV10-1|TRBD1|TRBJ2-4|-
CASSENNGGQGAKEDKNIQYF
TGCGCCAGCAGTGAAAATAATGGGGGACAGGGGGCAAAGGAAGACAAAAACATTCAGTACTTC
>TRBV28|TRBD1|TRBJ2-7|-
CASSMTGLEQYF
TGTGCCAGCAGTATGACAGGGTTGGAGCAGTACTTC
>TRBV10-3|TRBD1|TRBJ1-1|-
CAISESEVTGGYTEAFF
TGTGCCATCAGTGAGTCGGAAGTAACAGGGGGCTACACTGAAGCTTTCTTT
>TRBV4-3|TRBD2|TRBJ2-1|-
CASRRGTSGDNEQFF
TGCGCCAGCAGGAGGGGGACTAGCGGAGATAATGAGCAGTTCTTC
>TRBV7-8|-|TRBJ2-7|-
CASSLEIGVYEQYF
TGTGCCAGCAGCTTAGAAATAGGGGTCTACGAGCAGTACTTC
>TRBV27|-|TRBJ2-3|-
CASSLLADYTDTQYF
TGTGCCAGCAGTTTATTAGCGGACTACACAGATACGCAGTATTTT
>TRBV12-5|-|TRBJ1-6|-
CASGLITTGLWQSPLHF
TGTGCTAGTGGTTTGATAACTACAGGGTTGTGGCAATCACCCCTCCACTTT
>TRBV7-3|-|TRBJ2-2|-
CASSFDPGNTGELFF
TGTGCCAGCAGCTTTGACCCGGGGAACACCGGGGAGCTGTTTTTT
>TRBV6-5|-|TRBJ1-6|few
CASSYDTTRSSPLHF
TGTGCCAGCAGTTACGATACAACCCGGAGTTCACCCCTCCACTTT
>TRBV29-1|TRBD1|TRBJ2-5|-
CVSSRGQETQYF
TGCGTATCCTCCAGGGGGCAAGAGACCCAGTACTTC
>TRBV10-2|-|TRBJ1-1|-
CASSQSGEAFF
TGCGCCAGCAGTCAGTCTGGCGAAGCTTTCTTT
>TRBV30|TRBD2|TRBJ2-1|-
CAWSRNLAGLYNEQFF
TGTGCCTGGAGCCGCAATCTAGCGGGCCTCTACAATGAGCAGTTCTTC
>TRBV18|TRBD1|TRBJ1-2|-
CASSPPTGRHGYTF
TGTGCCAGCTCACCACCGACAGGGAGGCATGGCTACACCTTC
>TRBV13|TRBD1|TRBJ1-1|-
CASSLGLVGQGYAEAFF
TGTGCCAGCAGCTTAGGCCTTGTCGGACAGGGTTATGCTGAAGCTTTCTTT
>TRBV29-1|TRBD2|TRBJ2-5|-
CSVEGSGIFQETQYF
TGCAGCGTTGAAGGAAGCGGGATTTTCCAAGAGACCCAGTACTTC
>TRBV5-5|-|TRBJ1-2|-
CASSFAGVYGYTF
TGTGCCAGCAGCTTTGCAGGGGTCTATGGCTACACCTTC
>TRBV28|TRBD1|TRBJ1-3|-
CASSLQGAGSSGNTIYF
TGTGCCAGCAGTTTACAGGGGGCGGGTTCTTCTGGAAACACCATATATTTT
>TRBV19|TRBD1|TRBJ2-2|-
CASSIRTGNGELFF
TGTGCCAGTAGCATCCGGACAGGGAATGGGGAGCTGTTTTTT